The sequence of this T cell receptor (beta chain) was determined in a study of T cells after yellow fever vaccination. Using its own MiXCR run on the 5' RACE reads, TCRdb lists one record per CDR3 protein. The data contain just over 300,000 distinct CDR3 sequences, around 3.6% of them seen just once; the ten biggest clones take up roughly a quarter. Germline V gene lookup returns CDR1 KGHDR and CDR2 SFDVKD. Trimming pared 9 bases from V and 4 bases from J, leaving 16 bases between. The CDR3 runs to 14 residues. The sample holds many counts of this clonotype. The sample in question was PBMCs, obtained on the day of the yellow fever booster vaccination. This clonotype was obtained from a man aged 18-30 years who received the YFV17D yellow fever vaccine. The J gene is TRBJ2-3, the V gene TRBV24-1; a possible D gene is TRBD1 (6 bases). CDR3 nucleotide sequence: TGTGCCACCGGCAGGGGTGGCTGGGCAGATACGCAGTATTTT. The encoded protein is CATGRGGWADTQYF.